This T cell receptor (beta chain) is drawn from a study of shared clonotypes between healthy human individuals. This table comes from immunoSEQ multiplex PCR, and its TCRdb copy is limited to in-frame clones, with some not included. The sample holds about 2.2 million clones, approximately 94% seen once. CDR3 length equals 15 residues. Germline assignment: CDR1 SGHVS and CDR2 FQNEAQ. J was trimmed by 4 bases and V by 5 bases; bases with no gene match: 9. Naive CD8 cells lacked CD45RO, underwent positive selection for CCR7 and left out terminally differentiated effector memory CD45RA+ cells. Sequenced: naive CD8+ T cells from PBMCs. This TCR was recovered from a man between 18 and 35 years old in good health. Some clones in this sample may be carry-over from other donors' samples. The rearrangement uses TRBV7-8 and TRBJ2-7; 9 bases match TRBD1. CDR3 protein: CASSLTTGGVYEQYF. CDR3 DNA: TGTGCCAGCAGCCTAACTACAGGGGGCGTATACGAGCAGTACTTC.